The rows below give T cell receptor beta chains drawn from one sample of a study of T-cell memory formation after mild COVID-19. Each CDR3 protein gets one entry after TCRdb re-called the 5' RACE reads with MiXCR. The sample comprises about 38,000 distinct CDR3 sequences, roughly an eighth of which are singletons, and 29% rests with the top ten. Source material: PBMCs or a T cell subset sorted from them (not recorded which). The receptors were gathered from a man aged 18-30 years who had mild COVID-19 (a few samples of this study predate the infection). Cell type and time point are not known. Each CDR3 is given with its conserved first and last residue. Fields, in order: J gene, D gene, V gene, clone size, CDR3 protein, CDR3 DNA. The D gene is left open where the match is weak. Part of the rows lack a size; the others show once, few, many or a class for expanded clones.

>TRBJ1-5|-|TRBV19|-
CASIVRGGMSNQPQHF
TGTGCCAGTATTGTACGGGGAGGGATGAGCAATCAGCCCCAGCATTTT
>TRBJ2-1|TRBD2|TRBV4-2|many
CASSQDDTSGDYNEQFF
TGTGCCAGCAGCCAAGATGACACTAGCGGGGACTACAATGAGCAGTTCTTC
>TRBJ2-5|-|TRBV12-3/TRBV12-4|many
CASSSQGGLETQYF
TGTGCCAGCAGTTCACAGGGGGGGCTGGAGACCCAGTACTTC
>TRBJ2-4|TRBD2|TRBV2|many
CASKRGENIQYF
TGTGCCAGCAAGCGGGGGGAGAACATTCAGTACTTC
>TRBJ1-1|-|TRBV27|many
CASSLRGVGPEAFF
TGTGCCAGCAGTTTAAGGGGTGTTGGACCTGAAGCTTTCTTT
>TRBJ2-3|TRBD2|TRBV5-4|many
CASSSTTSGAYTQYF
TGTGCCAGCAGCTCGACGACTAGCGGGGCATATACGCAGTATTTT
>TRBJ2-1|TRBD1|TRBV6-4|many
CASSPTGDYNEQFF
TGTGCCAGCAGTCCCACAGGGGATTACAATGAGCAGTTCTTC
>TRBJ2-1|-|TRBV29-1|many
CSVVTASNEQFF
TGCAGCGTTGTGACAGCTAGCAATGAGCAGTTCTTC
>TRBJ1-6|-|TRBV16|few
CASSQSAAAHSPLHF
TGTGCCAGCAGCCAATCTGCAGCGGCCCACTCACCCCTCCACTTT
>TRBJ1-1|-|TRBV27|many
CASSSIGRSAFF
TGTGCCAGCAGTTCCATCGGTAGATCGGCTTTCTTT
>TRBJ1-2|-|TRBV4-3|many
CASSQGIYRRYGYTF
TGCGCCAGCAGCCAAGGAATCTACCGGCGCTATGGCTACACCTTC
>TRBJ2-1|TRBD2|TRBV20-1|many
CSVLSGGAYNEQFF
TGCAGTGTTCTTAGCGGGGGGGCCTACAATGAGCAGTTCTTC
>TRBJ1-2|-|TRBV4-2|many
CASSQEMNYGYTF
TGTGCCAGCAGCCAAGAGATGAACTATGGCTACACCTTC
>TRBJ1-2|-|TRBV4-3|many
CASSPSRSPGVVYGYTF
TGCGCCAGCAGCCCTAGCAGGTCGCCTGGTGTGGTCTATGGCTACACCTTC
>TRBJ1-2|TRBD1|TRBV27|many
CASRRTGRDGYTF
TGTGCCAGCAGGCGGACAGGGAGGGATGGCTACACCTTC
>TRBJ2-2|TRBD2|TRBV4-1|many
CASSPRGGQGGELFF
TGCGCCAGCAGCCCCCGGGGGGGCCAAGGCGGGGAGCTGTTTTTT
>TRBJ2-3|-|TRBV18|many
CASSPQVSTDTQYF
TGTGCCAGCTCACCACAGGTCAGCACAGATACGCAGTATTTT
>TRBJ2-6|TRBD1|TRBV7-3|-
CASSLTILTQLVGQASGANVLTF
TGTGCCAGCAGCTTAACGATTCTCACTCAACTAGTTGGACAGGCCTCTGGGGCCAACGTCCTGACTTTC
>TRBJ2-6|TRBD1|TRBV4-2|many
CASSQERGQGANVLTF
TGTGCCAGCAGCCAAGAGAGGGGGCAAGGGGCCAACGTCCTGACTTTC
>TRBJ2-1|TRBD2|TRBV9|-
CASSAGGNNEQFF
TGTGCCAGCAGCGCCGGGGGGAACAATGAGCAGTTCTTC
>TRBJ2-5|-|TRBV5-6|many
CASSDYGGPGQETQYF
TGTGCCAGCAGCGACTACGGGGGCCCGGGGCAAGAGACCCAGTACTTC
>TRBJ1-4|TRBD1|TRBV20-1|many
CSARSGGTVSNEKLFF
TGCAGTGCGCGTTCAGGGGGGACAGTCTCAAACGAAAAACTGTTTTTT
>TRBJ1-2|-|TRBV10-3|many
CATTPDLGGYTF
TGTGCCACGACGCCGGACCTGGGGGGCTACACCTTC
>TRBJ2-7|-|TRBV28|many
CAAWRDGSYEQYF
TGTGCCGCTTGGAGGGACGGCTCCTACGAGCAGTACTTC
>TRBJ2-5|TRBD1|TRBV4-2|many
CASSPTPGTDQETQYF
TGTGCCAGCAGCCCCACGCCCGGGACAGACCAAGAGACCCAGTACTTC
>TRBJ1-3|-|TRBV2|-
CASSRRAVSGNTIYF
TGTGCCAGCAGCCGCCGGGCCGTTTCTGGAAACACCATATATTTT
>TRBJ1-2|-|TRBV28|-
CASRRGLNYGYTF
TGTGCCAGCCGGAGGGGTTTAAACTATGGCTACACCTTC
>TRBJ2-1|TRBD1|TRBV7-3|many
CASSLKAGGAYNEQFF
TGTGCCAGCAGCCTCAAAGCAGGGGGCGCCTACAATGAGCAGTTCTTC
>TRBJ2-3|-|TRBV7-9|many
CASSLGLDWGTSTDTQYF
TGTGCCAGCAGCTTAGGACTAGATTGGGGCACTAGCACAGATACGCAGTATTTT
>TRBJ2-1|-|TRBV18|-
CASSPGQSNEQFF
TGTGCCAGCTCCCCGGGACAAAGCAATGAGCAGTTCTTC
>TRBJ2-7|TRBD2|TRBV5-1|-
CASSSGSSYEQYF
TGCGCCAGCAGCAGCGGGAGTTCCTACGAGCAGTACTTC
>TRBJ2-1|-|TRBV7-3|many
CASSPRQKSYNEQFF
TGTGCCAGCAGCCCGAGACAGAAATCCTACAATGAGCAGTTCTTC
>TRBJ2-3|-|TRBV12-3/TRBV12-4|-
CASSFYFLRGSSTDTQYF
TGTGCCAGCAGTTTCTATTTCTTGCGGGGCTCTAGCACAGATACGCAGTATTTT
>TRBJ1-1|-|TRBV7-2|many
CASSWGGDTEAFF
TGTGCCAGCAGCTGGGGGGGTGACACTGAAGCTTTCTTT
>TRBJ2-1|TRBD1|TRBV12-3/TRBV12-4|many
CASRPGQGWNEQFF
TGTGCCAGCAGACCAGGACAGGGCTGGAATGAGCAGTTCTTC
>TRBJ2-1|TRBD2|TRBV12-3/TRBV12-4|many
CASRGRLAGYYNEQFF
TGTGCCAGCAGGGGGAGACTAGCGGGGTACTACAATGAGCAGTTCTTC
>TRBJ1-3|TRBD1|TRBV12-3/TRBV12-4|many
CASTLQGAGNTIYF
TGTGCCAGCACTTTACAGGGGGCTGGAAACACCATATATTTT
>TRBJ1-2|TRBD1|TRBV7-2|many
CASSRTGGEYGYTF
TGTGCCAGCAGCCGGACAGGGGGGGAGTATGGCTACACCTTC
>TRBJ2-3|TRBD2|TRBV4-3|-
CASSQGAGDTDTQYF
TGCGCCAGCAGCCAAGGGGCGGGAGACACAGATACGCAGTATTTT
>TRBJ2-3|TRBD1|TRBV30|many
CAWEGTEASTDTQYF
TGTGCCTGGGAAGGGACAGAAGCTAGCACAGATACGCAGTATTTT